A single sample gave rise to the 30 T cell receptor beta chains below, sequenced in a study of spatial heterogeneity in lung cancer (dated by TCRdb to between 2018 and 2021). Sample time point, as interpreted from the label and publication: sample taken at primary tumor resection. For TCR sequencing, whole RNA was extracted from tumor and nontumor lung tissue, or from cryopreserved PBMC samples, and no cell sorting was done. Libraries were prepared through 5' RACE. Sequencing used a NextSeq 500. Through fastp at Q25 and MiXCR, TCRdb rebuilt clones from the public reads, retaining in-frame beta chains. Records with the same CDR3 protein are collapsed into one entry carrying the most frequent genes and DNA. In this sample the table shows about 12,000 distinct CDR3 sequences, approximately 6.2% of which occur a single time. Over 9% of the sample is taken by the ten largest. The sequences come from normal lung tissue next to the tumor, collected at surgery. The receptors stem from a male donor with early-stage non-small cell lung cancer.

This clonotype was observed many times. This beta chain lies outside the target of a library built for alpha chains; its clone size means little. The rearrangement uses TRBV6-5 and TRBJ2-7, with D perhaps matching TRBD2 (5 bases). The CDR3 contains 13 residues. The germline V and J ends were trimmed by 8 bases and 3 bases, with 14 bases remaining between them. Germline-derived CDR1 and CDR2 are MNHEY and SVGAGI. The CDR3, as DNA: TGTGCCAGCCAACGTGCGGGTAACTACGAGCAGTACTTC. As protein: CASQRAGNYEQYF.

Details on this clonotype: A library prepared for alpha chains yielded this beta chain as an off-target read; its size is of little meaning. J is TRBJ1-2 and V is TRBV4-1; 7 nucleotides align to TRBD1. The germline CDR1 and CDR2 sequences are MGHRA and YSYEKL. V lost 0 bases, J lost 3 bases, and 4 bases stayed unmatched. The CDR3 has 15 amino acids. The CDR3 here is CASSQDTGVDYGYTF. The CDR3 nucleotides read TGCGCCAGCAGCCAAGACACAGGGGTGGACTATGGCTACACCTTC.

This clonotype was picked up many times. This beta chain represents an off-target read in a library built for alpha chains; its size is of limited meaning. This chain joins TRBV6-6 and TRBJ1-1; TRBD1 agrees at 9 bases. This CDR3 has 16 residues. CDR1 MNHNY and CDR2 SVGAGI come from the germline V gene (reference sequence). V lost 7 bases and J lost 0; bases outside the gene matches: 9. CDR3 sequence (DNA): TGTGCCAGCATCCAAACAACAGGGGGCCTGAACACTGAAGCTTTCTTT. Its protein product is CASIQTTGGLNTEAFF.

To note about this clonotype: With the library built for alpha chains, this beta chain is off target and its frequency is not meaningful. The genes are TRBV27 and TRBJ2-7, with TRBD1 identical over 12 bases. The trim removed 3 bases at V and 6 bases at J, leaving 9 bases unmatched. This CDR3 is 16 amino acids long. Germline CDR1 is MNHEY and CDR2 is SMNVEV (reference sequence). This CDR3 reads CASSFSPGQGAGEQYF. DNA for the CDR3: TGTGCCAGCAGTTTCTCCCCGGGACAGGGGGCAGGCGAGCAGTACTTC.

This clonotype was seen repeatedly, ten times or more. This beta chain was picked up by a library intended for alpha chains and is off target, so its count carries little meaning. V is TRBV5-5 and J is TRBJ1-2, with a tentative D call TRBD1 (5 bases). Trimming removed 4 bases from V and 4 bases from J, with 17 bases in between. Germline CDR1 reads SGHKS; CDR2 reads YYEKEE (reference sequence). This CDR3 has 15 amino acids. CDR3 region: CASSAARGPTYGYTF. CDR3 nucleotides: TGTGCCAGCAGCGCGGCTAGGGGACCGACCTATGGCTACACCTTC.

This clonotype came up many times. Since the library was made to target alpha chains, this beta chain is a stray read and its abundance is not meaningful. This chain joins TRBV27 and TRBJ1-2; perhaps TRBD1 as D (5 bases). With 7 bases removed from V and 4 bases from J, the gap between germline ends came to 13 bases. This CDR3 has 13 residues. Germline V lookup: CDR1 MNHEY, CDR2 SMNVEV (reference sequence). The CDR3 region has the DNA TGTGCCAGCAAAGTGGGGGACTCCTATGGCTACACCTTC. Protein sequence: CASKVGDSYGYTF.

This clonotype was counted many times. Since the library was made to target alpha chains, this beta chain is a stray read and its abundance is not meaningful. The CDR3 reads CASSQGTYQPQHF. The CDR3 nucleotides are TGTGCCAGCAGCCAAGGAACGTATCAGCCCCAGCATTTT. The rearrangement joins TRBV3-1 to TRBJ1-5, with no clear D. V lost 1 base and J lost 5, with 6 bases in between. Looked up from germline, CDR1 is LGHDT and CDR2 is YNNKEL (reference sequence). This CDR3 contains 13 residues.

This clonotype came up many times. A library made for alpha chains picked up this beta chain off target, so its size means little. The rearrangement joins TRBV7-8 to TRBJ1-1, with D perhaps matching TRBD1 (5 bases). The CDR3 runs 16 residues. V lost 4 bases and J lost 2, with 17 bases in between. CDR1 is SGHVS, CDR2 FQNEAQ, per germline. The CDR3 DNA reads TGTGCCAGCAGCTACTATGAGGGGTCGGCAAACACTGAAGCTTTCTTT. Its translation: CASSYYEGSANTEAFF. Combining the CDR3 with reference TRBV7-8 and TRBJ1-1 gives the whole variable domain GAGVSQSPRYKVAKRGQDVALRCDPISGHVSLFWYQQALGQGPEFLTYFQNEAQLDKSGLPSDRFFAERPEGSVSTLKIQRTQQEDSAVYLCASSYYEGSANTEAFFGQGTRLTVV.

This clonotype was recorded at least ten times. A library made for alpha chains picked up this beta chain off target, so its size means little. This chain connects TRBV10-3 to TRBJ1-2; unclear D gene. Germline loops: CDR1 ENHRY, CDR2 SYGVKD. The V end lost 2 bases, the J end lost 4 bases, and 8 bases lay between the germline ends. This CDR3 region has 13 residues. In DNA, the CDR3 is TGTGCCATCAGTGAGACAGAACTCTATGGCTACACCTTC. Protein product: CAISETELYGYTF.

This clonotype has more than one count but fewer than ten. This beta chain is a stray read from a library made for alpha chains; its abundance is not meaningful. This chain uses TRBV2 with TRBJ2-5; 14 nucleotides match TRBD2. This CDR3 contains 16 residues. Losses at the gene ends were 4 bases for V and 4 bases for J; bases not matched to a gene: 5. Per germline, CDR1 SNHLY and CDR2 FYNNEI. The CDR3 spells CASSGPGLAGGETQYF. CDR3 DNA sequence: TGTGCCAGCAGTGGTCCCGGACTAGCGGGAGGAGAGACCCAGTACTTC.

Many counts were recorded for this clonotype. This beta chain is an off-target read within a library intended for alpha chains, so its frequency means little. J is TRBJ2-7 and V is TRBV2, with D uncertain. Germline values: CDR1 SNHLY, CDR2 FYNNEI. The CDR3 has 13 amino acids. The V and J ends lost 7 bases and 2 bases respectively, with 12 bases between them. DNA of the CDR3: TGTGCCAGCATAGAAAAGGTTACCTACGAGCAGTACTTC. Its translation is CASIEKVTYEQYF.

This clonotype came up many times. This beta chain turned up in a library designed for alpha chains; as an off-target read, its abundance says little. This rearrangement joins TRBV29-1 to TRBJ2-1, with no clear D. Germline lookup yields CDR1 SQVTM and CDR2 ANQGSEA. This CDR3 has 12 residues. V lost 4 bases and J 4 bases, leaving 8 bases between the germline ends. The CDR3 DNA reads TGCAGCGTTGGGTTATCGTACAATGAGCAGTTCTTC. Protein sequence: CSVGLSYNEQFF.

This clonotype was counted a few times. The library was built for alpha chains, so this beta chain is an off-target read and its size means little. The chain uses TRBV10-2 and TRBJ2-5; 8 bases are shared with TRBD2. The CDR3 extends over 14 amino acids. V shed 6 bases, J shed 6 bases, and the junction held 9 bases outside the gene matches. CDR1 and CDR2 (germline): WSHSY, SAAADI. DNA for the CDR3: TGCGCCAGCAGCGAAAGCGGGAGTCAAAAGACCCAGTACTTC. Translating it yields CASSESGSQKTQYF.

This clonotype came up many times. This beta chain slipped into a library made for alpha chains as a stray read, so its size is not meaningful. V gene TRBV7-8 combines with J gene TRBJ1-1, with a tentative D call TRBD1 (6 bases). The length of the CDR3 is 17 residues. The V gene's germline CDR1 is SGHVS and CDR2 FQNEAQ. V dropped 3 bases and J dropped 1 base, with 18 bases sitting between them. The CDR3 protein is CASSLALYRAENTEAFF. CDR3 in DNA: TGTGCCAGCAGCTTGGCACTCTACAGGGCCGAGAACACTGAAGCTTTCTTT.

This clonotype was picked up many times. This beta chain turned up in a library designed for alpha chains; as an off-target read, its abundance says little. This chain links TRBV6-5 with TRBJ2-2, with D unclear. V was trimmed by 8 bases and J by 6 bases, leaving 7 bases between them. Per germline, CDR1 MNHEY and CDR2 SVGAGI. The CDR3 contains 11 residues. This CDR3 is CASLGPGELFF. Written as DNA, the CDR3 is TGTGCCAGCCTTGGGCCCGGGGAGCTGTTTTTT.

This clonotype was detected many times. Within a library made for alpha chains, this beta chain is off target, and its count is uninformative. The rearrangement uses TRBV12-5 and TRBJ2-1; 16 bases are a match to TRBD2. J lost 8 bases, V lost 5 bases, and 6 bases had no gene match. CDR3 length: 16 amino acids. Germline-derived CDR1 and CDR2 are LGHNT and FRNRAP. The chain's CDR3 is CASGEGLAGGPDEQFF. CDR3 nucleotide sequence: TGTGCTAGTGGTGAGGGACTAGCGGGAGGGCCCGATGAGCAGTTCTTC.

This clonotype was seen a few times. Since the library was made to target alpha chains, this beta chain is a stray read and its abundance is not meaningful. This chain uses TRBV27 with TRBJ2-3; D ambiguous. This CDR3 contains 15 residues. CDR1 is MNHEY, CDR2 SMNVEV, per germline (reference sequence). The V gene lost 3 bases and the J gene lost 2 bases, with 12 bases spanning the gap. DNA for the CDR3: TGTGCCAGCAGTTTCCGTTCCTACCTCACAGATACGCAGTATTTT. Its translation is CASSFRSYLTDTQYF.

This clonotype was seen at least ten times. The library was designed around alpha chains, so this beta chain is a stray read whose abundance carries little weight. The V gene is TRBV6-1, the J gene TRBJ2-6; D is unclear. CDR3 length equals 15 residues. Germline lookup yields CDR1 MNHNS and CDR2 SASEGT. Trimming cost V 7 bases and J 0 bases, with 10 bases left between them. CDR3 nucleotide sequence: TGTGCCAGCATCCTCAGTTTCTCTGGGGCCAACGTCCTGACTTTC. It is translated as CASILSFSGANVLTF.

This clonotype is medium-sized in the sample. Found in a library prepared for alpha chains, this beta chain is an off-target read, and its abundance has little meaning. V and J are TRBV12-3 or TRBV12-4 and TRBJ1-4, with D maybe TRBD1 (5 bases). Trimming stripped 3 bases from V and 5 bases from J, with 10 bases between. This CDR3 region has 14 residues. The CDR3 coding sequence is TGTGCCAGCAGTTTTCGGGGCGGGAATGAAAAACTGTTTTTT. This sequence encodes CASSFRGGNEKLFF.

This clonotype was detected many times. This beta chain is a stray sequence in a library constructed for alpha chains; its clone size is not meaningful. This chain uses TRBV2 with TRBJ2-1; tentative D call: TRBD2 (6 bases). The germline V gene has CDR1 SNHLY and CDR2 FYNNEI. The CDR3 length is 14 residues. The germline V and J ends were trimmed by 2 bases and 6 bases, with 11 bases remaining between them. The CDR3 loop is CASSEWGLGNEQFF. The CDR3 DNA reads as TGTGCCAGCAGTGAATGGGGACTGGGCAATGAGCAGTTCTTC.

This clonotype was recorded at least ten times. This beta chain is off target for a library built for alpha chains, so its abundance means little. The genes are TRBV7-2 and TRBJ1-3, with a possible D match to TRBD1 (5 bases). The CDR3 is 17 amino acids. V shed 1 base and J shed 0 bases, with 13 bases lying between them. Germline V gene data show CDR1 as SGHTA and CDR2 as FQGNSA. The CDR3 sequence: CASSLGGAGSSGNTIYF. CDR3 sequence (DNA): TGTGCCAGCAGCTTAGGAGGTGCAGGGAGCTCTGGAAACACCATATATTTT.

This clonotype appeared a few times. This beta chain represents an off-target read in a library built for alpha chains; its size is of limited meaning. The CDR3 loop is CASSEGQGADEQYF. The CDR3 bases are TGTGCCAGCAGTGAAGGGCAGGGGGCGGACGAGCAGTACTTC. The V call is TRBV6-1, the J call TRBJ2-7, with 8 positions matching TRBD1. J gave up 5 bases and V 1 base, and 4 bases lay outside the gene matches. Germline assignment: CDR1 MNHNS and CDR2 SASEGT. The CDR3 has 14 residues.

Many counts were recorded for this clonotype. A library made for alpha chains picked up this beta chain off target, so its size means little. This sequence joins TRBV12-3 or TRBV12-4 and TRBJ1-2, with 7 bases identical to TRBD1. This CDR3 comprises 14 residues. The junction had 10 bases not matched to a gene; V was cut back by 8 bases and J by 4 bases. The CDR3 is CASLLGGGGYGYTF. In DNA form, the CDR3 reads TGTGCCAGCCTTCTAGGAGGGGGCGGCTATGGCTACACCTTC.

This clonotype was observed at least ten times. The library was built for alpha chains, so this beta chain is an off-target read and its size means little. The chain couples TRBV18 to TRBJ1-6, with D unresolved. The CDR3 extends over 15 amino acids. CDR1 is KGHSH and CDR2 is LQKENI in the germline V gene. The ends were cut back, 3 bases at V and 7 bases at J, with 13 bases in the middle. The CDR3 spells CASSPSSALNSPLHF. CDR3 DNA sequence: TGTGCCAGCTCACCTTCCAGCGCTCTCAATTCACCCCTCCACTTT.

At least ten counts were recorded for this clonotype. This beta chain lies outside the target of a library built for alpha chains; its clone size means little. V gene TRBV15 combines with J gene TRBJ2-7; 11 bases agree with TRBD1. The germline V gene encodes CDR1 LNHNV and CDR2 YYDKDF (reference sequence). This CDR3 comprises 15 residues. After removal of 0 bases from V and 3 bases from J, the junction contained 1 base not matched to a gene. The chain's CDR3 is CATSREGTGGYEQYF. CDR3 DNA sequence: TGTGCCACCAGCAGAGAAGGGACAGGGGGCTACGAGCAGTACTTC.

The table lists this clonotype with a few counts. Within a library made for alpha chains, this beta chain is off target, and its count is uninformative. The rearrangement joins TRBV7-2 to TRBJ2-3, with 8 bases lining up with TRBD2. The germline CDR1 and CDR2 sequences are SGHTA and FQGNSA. The V gene end was trimmed by 0 bases and the J gene end by 7 bases; junction bases not matched to a gene: 9. The CDR3 covers 16 residues. CDR3 sequence reads: CASSLAAQRERNTQYF. The DNA of the CDR3 is TGTGCCAGCAGCTTAGCGGCCCAGCGGGAGCGAAATACGCAGTATTTT.

Many counts were recorded for this clonotype. A library made for alpha chains picked up this beta chain off target, so its size means little. The chain is built from TRBV7-9 and TRBJ2-7; no reliable D call. The CDR3 extends over 12 amino acids. CDR1 and CDR2 from the germline V gene are SEHNR and FQNEAQ (reference sequence). Trimming took off 1 base at V and 3 bases at J, with 4 bases between the two ends. CDR3 loop: CASSLGVYEQYF. The DNA of the CDR3 is TGTGCCAGCAGCTTAGGGGTCTACGAGCAGTACTTC.

This clonotype was counted at least ten times. With the library built for alpha chains, this beta chain is off target and its frequency is not meaningful. This chain uses TRBV12-2 with TRBJ2-7; TRBD1, as called in the table, went unchecked against the DNA. TRBV12-2 is given as a pseudogene. The CDR3 is 18 residues long. DNA of the CDR3: TGTGCAAGTCGTTCCCCATTTGGTGTCCCGCCATCCACCTACGAGCAGTACTTC. This sequence encodes CASRSPFGVPPSTYEQYF.

This clonotype is labeled as medium-sized. Relative to the germline gene, one junction end is altered; a read error may explain this. The library was prepared for alpha chains; this beta chain is a stray read, so its frequency means little. This chain uses TRBV27 with TRBJ2-1; D could derive from TRBD1 or TRBD2 (5 bases each). Germline CDR1 reads MNHEY; CDR2 reads SMNVEV (reference sequence). This CDR3 is 14 amino acids long. The CDR3 reads CASSPGTLNNEQLF. The CDR3 DNA follows: TGTGCCAGCAGTCCTGGGACGTTAAACAATGAGCAGCTCTTC.

This clonotype was counted ten times or more. As an off-target read in a library built for alpha chains, this beta chain has a frequency of little significance. The genes are TRBV6-6 and TRBJ1-2; perhaps TRBD1 as D (5 bases). With 8 bases removed from V and 7 bases from J, the gap between germline ends came to 14 bases. The CDR3 has 12 amino acids. Germline CDR1 MNHNY, CDR2 SVGAGI (reference sequence). The CDR3 DNA follows: TGTGCCAGCGCGGGGGTCCCTTCTGGCTACACCTTC. This encodes CASAGVPSGYTF.